Following are 15 T cell receptor beta chains from one sample sequenced in a study of blood T cell repertoires in COVID-19. Assay: immunoSEQ multiplex PCR; the TCRdb copy retains only in-frame clones and omits some. The sample records some 230,000 clones, 86% being singletons. The sequenced material came from peripheral blood. These receptors originate from a man younger than 40 who had recovered from COVID-19.

This chain connects TRBV10-1 to TRBJ2-1; 9 bases align to TRBD1. Germline assignment: CDR1 WNHNN and CDR2 SYGVQD (reference sequence). The CDR3 runs to 15 residues. With V trimmed by 5 bases and J by 6 bases, 8 bases remained unmatched. CDR3 protein: CASSSGGQGRNEQFF. As DNA, the CDR3 is TGCGCCAGCAGTTCAGGGGGACAGGGCCGCAATGAGCAGTTCTTC.

In its sample, this clone was seen a few times. The V gene is TRBV5-6, the J gene TRBJ2-7; tentatively, D is TRBD2 (6 bases). Between the trimmed V and J ends, which lost 4 bases and 3 bases, there was a span of 20 bases. Germline values: CDR1 SGHDT, CDR2 YYEEEE. The CDR3 runs to 16 residues. The CDR3 region has the DNA TGTGCCAGCAGCCGGGACTCCCCCATTTCGGGCTACGAGCAGTACTTC. It yields the protein CASSRDSPISGYEQYF.

The chain uses TRBV6-6 and TRBJ1-2; TRBD1 agrees at 9 bases. This CDR3 has 14 residues. The germline gives CDR1 MNHNY, CDR2 SVGAGI (reference sequence). Trimming removed 6 bases from V and 5 bases from J; junction bases left unmatched: 7. Here the CDR3 DNA reads TGTGCCAGCAGCCTGGACAGGGGTTTGTATGGCTACACCTTC. This gives the protein CASSLDRGLYGYTF.

This clone was observed a few times. This chain's CDR3 is CASTETSGGGTQYF. The CDR3 bases are TGTGCCAGTACCGAGACTAGCGGGGGCGGAACGCAGTATTTT. The chain combines TRBV19 with TRBJ2-3; 12 bases are shared with TRBD2. This CDR3 is built from 14 residues. V lost 7 bases and J lost 9; bases outside the gene matches: 8. Germline CDR1 LNHDA, CDR2 SQIVND (reference sequence).

The genes are TRBV5-6 and TRBJ1-1; D perhaps matches TRBD1 (5 bases). The CDR3 length is 14 residues. With 0 bases removed from V and 5 bases from J, the gap between germline ends came to 11 bases. Germline V gives CDR1 SGHDT, CDR2 YYEEEE. CDR3: CASSLVQGTTEAFF. DNA for the CDR3: TGTGCCAGCAGCTTGGTACAAGGGACTACTGAAGCTTTCTTT.

This clone was observed once. The chain uses TRBV19 and TRBJ1-2; TRBD1 might be the D (6 bases). Germline values: CDR1 LNHDA, CDR2 SQIVND (reference sequence). The V end lost 8 bases, the J end lost 4 bases, and 20 bases lay between the germline ends. The CDR3 loop spans 15 amino acids. The CDR3 sequence is CASRNPGTSIYGYTF. CDR3 bases: TGTGCCAGTCGCAATCCCGGGACATCTATCTATGGCTACACCTTC.

CDR3: CASSEAGRYSGYTF. CDR3 in DNA: TGTGCCAGCAGTGAAGCAGGGAGGTATAGCGGCTACACCTTC. The chain combines TRBV2 with TRBJ1-2; D not resolved. Trimming left V 0 bases short and J 8 bases short, with 13 bases between. The CDR3 runs 14 residues. Germline loops: CDR1 SNHLY, CDR2 FYNNEI. Full variable domain (outside the CDR3, taken from reference TRBV2 and TRBJ1-2): EPEVTQTPSHQVTQMGQEVILRCVPISNHLYFYWYRQILGQKVEFLVSFYNNEISEKSEIFDDQFSVERPDGSNFTLKIRSTKLEDSAMYFCASSEAGRYSGYTFGSGTRLTVV.

The chain is built from TRBV11-3 and TRBJ2-5; TRBD2 matches at 16 bases. The CDR3 has 18 residues. Germline V gene sequence: CDR1 SGHNT, CDR2 YENEEA. The ends lost 4 bases at V and 5 bases at J; junction bases unmatched: 10. CDR3 protein: CASSSPGTSGGAQETQYF. In nucleotides, the CDR3 is TGTGCCAGCAGCTCTCCGGGGACTAGCGGGGGGGCCCAGGAGACCCAGTACTTC. Combining the CDR3 with reference TRBV11-3 and TRBJ2-5 gives the whole variable domain EAGVVQSPRYKIIEKKQPVAFWCNPISGHNTLYWYLQNLGQGPELLIRYENEEAVDDSQLPKDRFSAERLKGVDSTLKIQPAELGDSAVYLCASSSPGTSGGAQETQYFGPGTRLLVL.

The chain combines TRBV27 with TRBJ2-1; D unresolved. Trimming removed 3 bases from V and 7 bases from J, with 19 bases in between. The CDR3 is 16 residues long. Germline CDR1 MNHEY, CDR2 SMNVEV (reference sequence). CDR3 DNA: TGTGCCAGCAGTTTTAAAGTCACCCTCCTTGCGAATGAGCAGTTCTTC. It translates to CASSFKVTLLANEQFF.

This rearrangement joins TRBV7-9 to TRBJ1-6; TRBD1 matches at 11 bases. Per the germline V gene, CDR1 is SEHNR and CDR2 is FQNEAQ (reference sequence). V lost 4 bases to trimming and J lost 6 bases; unmatched junction nucleotides: 2. The CDR3 covers 15 residues. The CDR3 here is CASSWGQGVNSPLHF. CDR3 nucleotides: TGTGCCAGCAGCTGGGGACAGGGGGTTAATTCACCCCTCCACTTT.

The chain carries TRBV6-5 and TRBJ1-1, with D maybe TRBD1 (5 bases). The CDR3 has 12 amino acids. CDR1 MNHEY and CDR2 SVGAGI come from the germline V gene. V dropped 7 bases and J dropped 1 base, with 7 bases sitting between them. CDR3 nucleotide sequence: TGTGCCAGCACCGACAGGAACACTGAAGCTTTCTTT. This codes for CASTDRNTEAFF.

CDR3 region: CSVLVRGEQFF. Written as DNA, the CDR3 is TGCAGCGTTTTAGTACGAGGCGAGCAGTTCTTC. The gene calls are TRBV29-1 and TRBJ2-1; D is ambiguous. Germline-derived CDR1 and CDR2 are SQVTM and ANQGSEA. The CDR3 is 11 residues long. V was clipped by 5 bases and J by 10 bases, with 12 bases between them.

V usage is TRBV7-9 and J usage is TRBJ1-2; TRBD1 matches 7 bases. The CDR3 has 17 amino acids. V shed 1 base, J shed 8 bases, and the junction held 16 bases outside the gene matches. CDR1 is SEHNR and CDR2 is FQNEAQ in the germline V gene (reference sequence). In DNA form, the CDR3 reads TGTGCCAGCAGCTTAGAGACCGGGGCGGGCAGGGGGACCGGCTACACCTTC. Residues: CASSLETGAGRGTGYTF.

V usage is TRBV19 and J usage is TRBJ1-6; possible D gene TRBD1, 6 bases. The germline V gene has CDR1 LNHDA and CDR2 SQIVND (reference sequence). The V gene lost 10 bases and the J gene lost 8 bases, with 21 bases spanning the gap. The CDR3 spans 15 residues. In DNA, the CDR3 is TGTGCCACCGGCGCGGAGGACAGCTTCTATTCACCCCTCCACTTT. This sequence encodes CATGAEDSFYSPLHF.

CDR3 sequence (DNA): TGTGCCAGCAGTGAACGTCCAGGAAATACCAATGAGCAGTTCTTC. As protein: CASSERPGNTNEQFF. V is TRBV6-1 and J is TRBJ2-1, with no clear D. Trimming removed 2 bases at V and 6 bases at J, with 14 bases between. The CDR3 has 15 amino acids. Germline CDR1 is MNHNS and CDR2 is SASEGT.